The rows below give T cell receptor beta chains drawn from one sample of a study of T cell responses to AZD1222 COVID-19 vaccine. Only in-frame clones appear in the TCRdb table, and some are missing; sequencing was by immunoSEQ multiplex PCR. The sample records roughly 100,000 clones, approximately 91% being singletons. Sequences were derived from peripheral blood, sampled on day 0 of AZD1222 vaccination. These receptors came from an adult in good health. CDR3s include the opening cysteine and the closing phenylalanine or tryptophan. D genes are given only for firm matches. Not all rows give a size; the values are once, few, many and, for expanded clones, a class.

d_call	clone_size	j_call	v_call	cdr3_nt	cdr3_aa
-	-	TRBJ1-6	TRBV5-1	TGCGCCAGCAGCGTTCTCGGGGATTCACCCCTCCACTTT	CASSVLGDSPLHF
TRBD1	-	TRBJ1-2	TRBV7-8	TGTGCCAGCAGGGGGCAGGGGACAGGGGTCGGCTACACCTTC	CASRGQGTGVGYTF
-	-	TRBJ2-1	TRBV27	TGTGCCAGCAGTTTAGACAATGAGCAGTTCTTC	CASSLDNEQFF
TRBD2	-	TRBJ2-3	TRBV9	TGTGCCAGCAGCGTTCCCCTTAGCGGGGGCTACACAGATACGCAGTATTTT	CASSVPLSGGYTDTQYF
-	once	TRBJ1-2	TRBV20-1	TGCAGTGCTAGTGGGGGGATTGACTATGGCTACACCTTC	CSASGGIDYGYTF
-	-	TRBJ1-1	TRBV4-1	TGCGCCAGCAGCCAGGCCGCGTTGGGAGGCACTGAAGCTTTCTTT	CASSQAALGGTEAFF
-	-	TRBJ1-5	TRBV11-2	TGTGCCAGCAGCTCGGGGATTTCGCCCCAGCATTTT	CASSSGISPQHF
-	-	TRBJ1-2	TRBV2	TGTGCCAGCAGGTCAGTCGGCTATGGCTACACCTTC	CASRSVGYGYTF
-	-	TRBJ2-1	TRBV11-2	TGTGCCAGCAGCTTAGCAGGGGCTTTCTACAATGAGCAGTTCTTC	CASSLAGAFYNEQFF
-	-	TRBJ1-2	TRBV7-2	TGTGCCAGCAGCCCAGGGGTTGGGGGCAGTTTCGGCTACACCTTC	CASSPGVGGSFGYTF
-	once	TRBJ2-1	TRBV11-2	TGTGCCAGCAGCTTAAAGGTCTCCTACAATGAGCAGTTCTTC	CASSLKVSYNEQFF
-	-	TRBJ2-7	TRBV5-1	TGCGCCAGCAGCTTGGCCCAATACAGGACCGAGCAGTACTTC	CASSLAQYRTEQYF
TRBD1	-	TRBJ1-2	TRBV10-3	TGTGCCATCAGTGAGTCGTGGGGACAGGGGGCTCGAGGGTATGGCTACACCTTC	CAISESWGQGARGYGYTF
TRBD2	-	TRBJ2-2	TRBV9	TGTGCCAGCAGCGCTAGCGGCTATATCCTGAACACCGGGGAGCTGTTTTTT	CASSASGYILNTGELFF
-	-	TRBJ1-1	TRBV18	TGTGCCAGCTCAGAGGGACCTAACACTGAAGCTTTCTTT	CASSEGPNTEAFF
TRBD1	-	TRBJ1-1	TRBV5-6	TGTGCCACCGGGACAGGGCTTGACACTGAAGCTTTCTTT	CATGTGLDTEAFF
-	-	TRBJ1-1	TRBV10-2	TGCGCCAGCAAAAGGGACCTGAACACTGAAGCTTTCTTT	CASKRDLNTEAFF
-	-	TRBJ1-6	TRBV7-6	TGTGCCAGCAGCTTAGGTCCGCAGGAGGGGAATTCACCCCTCCACTTT	CASSLGPQEGNSPLHF
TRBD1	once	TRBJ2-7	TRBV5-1	TGCGCCAGCAGCTTGGGGCAGGGGGTTTCCTACGAGCAGTACTTC	CASSLGQGVSYEQYF
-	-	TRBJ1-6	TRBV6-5	TGTGCCAGCAGTTACTCGATACAGGGAGGGCCACCCCTCCACTTT	CASSYSIQGGPPLHF
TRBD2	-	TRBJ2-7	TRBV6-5	TGTGCCAGCAGTTACTGGCTAGCGGGGGGGCTTGTGTACTTC	CASSYWLAGGLVYF
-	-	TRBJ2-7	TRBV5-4	TGTGCCAGCAGCACCTACAGGAGCTCCTACGAGCAGTACTTC	CASSTYRSSYEQYF
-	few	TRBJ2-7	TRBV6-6	TGTGCCAGCAGTTACTCGGCGGACGAGCAGTACTTC	CASSYSADEQYF
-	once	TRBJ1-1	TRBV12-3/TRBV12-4	TGTGCCAGCAGTTTCTCCTCTGAAGCTTTCTTT	CASSFSSEAFF
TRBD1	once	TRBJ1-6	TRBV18	TGTGCCAGCTCACGGGGCACAGGGGGTGATTCACCCCTCCACTTT	CASSRGTGGDSPLHF
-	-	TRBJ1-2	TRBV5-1	TGCGCCAGCAGCCCCCGAGTGGAGGGCTATGGCTACACCTTC	CASSPRVEGYGYTF
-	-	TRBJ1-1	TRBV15	TGTGCCACCCGGGGGGAGACTGAAGCTTTCTTT	CATRGETEAFF
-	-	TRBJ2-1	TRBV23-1	TGCGCCAGCAGTCTCACCCGGGGGACTCCCGGTGACAGCCCCTACAATGAGCAGTTCTTC	CASSLTRGTPGDSPYNEQFF
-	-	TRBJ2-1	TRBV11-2	TGTGCCAGCAGCTTGGGTGGTGAGCAGTTCTTC	CASSLGGEQFF
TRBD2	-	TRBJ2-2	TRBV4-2	TGTGCCAGCAGCCGGGCCGGGGGGGATAACACCGGGGAGCTGTTTTTT	CASSRAGGDNTGELFF
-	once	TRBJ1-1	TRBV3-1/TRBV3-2	TGTGCCAGCAGCCCTACAGGGAACACTGAAGCTTTCTTT	CASSPTGNTEAFF
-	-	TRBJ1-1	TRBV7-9	TGTGCCAGCAGCTATCAACAGGGGAACACTGAAGCTTTCTTT	CASSYQQGNTEAFF
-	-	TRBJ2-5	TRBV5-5	TGTGCCAGCAGCTTTATGAGGGGTGAAGGGACCCAGTACTTC	CASSFMRGEGTQYF
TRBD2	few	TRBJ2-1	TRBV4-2	TGTGCCAGCAGCCAAGACGGTGGCGGGGGGTGGAATGAGCAGTTCTTC	CASSQDGGGGWNEQFF
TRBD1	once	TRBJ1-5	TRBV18	TGTGCCGGCTCGACAGGGCGTTCACAGCCCCAGCATTTT	CAGSTGRSQPQHF
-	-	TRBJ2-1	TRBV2	TGTGCCAGCTTCAGGGGAGTGGGCTACAATGAGCAGTTCTTC	CASFRGVGYNEQFF
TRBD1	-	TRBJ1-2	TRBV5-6	TGTGCCAGCAGCCTCGACAGGGGCCATGGCTACACCTTC	CASSLDRGHGYTF
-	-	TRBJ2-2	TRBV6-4	TGTGCCAGCAGGGTCGAGGCTTCCACCGGGGAGCTGTTTTTT	CASRVEASTGELFF
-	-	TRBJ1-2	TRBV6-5	TGTGCCAGCACCCCTCGGAGGGCTGAAGGCTACACCTTC	CASTPRRAEGYTF
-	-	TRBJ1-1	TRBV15	TGTGCCACCAGCAGAATCAGGGTATCCGCTGAAGCTTTCTTT	CATSRIRVSAEAFF